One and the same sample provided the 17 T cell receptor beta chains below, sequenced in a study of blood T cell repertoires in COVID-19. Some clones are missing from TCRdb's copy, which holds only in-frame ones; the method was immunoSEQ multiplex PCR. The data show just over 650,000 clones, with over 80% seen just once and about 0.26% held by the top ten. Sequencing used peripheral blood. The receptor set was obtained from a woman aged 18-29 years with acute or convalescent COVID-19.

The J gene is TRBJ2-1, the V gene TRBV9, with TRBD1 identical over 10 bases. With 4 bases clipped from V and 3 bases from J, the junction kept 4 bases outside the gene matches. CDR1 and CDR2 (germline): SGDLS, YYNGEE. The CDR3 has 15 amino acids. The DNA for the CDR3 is TGTGCCAGCAGCCCGACAGGGGGCGGCTACAATGAGCAGTTCTTC. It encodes CASSPTGGGYNEQFF.

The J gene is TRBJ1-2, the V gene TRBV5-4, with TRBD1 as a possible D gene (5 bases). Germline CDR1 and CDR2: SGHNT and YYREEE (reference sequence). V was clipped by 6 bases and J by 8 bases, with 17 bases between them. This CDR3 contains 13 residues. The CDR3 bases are TGTGCCAGCACCCGGGGGGGGGTTTCCGGCTACACCTTC. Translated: CASTRGGVSGYTF. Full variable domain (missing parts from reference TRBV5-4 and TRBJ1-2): ETGVTQSPTHLIKTRGQQVTLRCSSQSGHNTVSWYQQALGQGPQFIFQYYREEENGRGNFPPRFSGLQFPNYSSELNVNALELDDSALYLCASTRGGVSGYTFGSGTRLTVV.

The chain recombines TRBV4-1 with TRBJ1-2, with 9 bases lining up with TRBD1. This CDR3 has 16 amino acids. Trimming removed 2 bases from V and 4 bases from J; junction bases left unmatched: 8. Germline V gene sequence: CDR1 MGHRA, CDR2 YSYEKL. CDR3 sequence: CASSQPGTGPGYGYTF. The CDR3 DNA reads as TGCGCCAGCAGCCAACCAGGGACAGGGCCCGGCTATGGCTACACCTTC.

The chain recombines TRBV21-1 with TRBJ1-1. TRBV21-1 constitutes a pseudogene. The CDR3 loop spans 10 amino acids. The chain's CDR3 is CASVVRKAFF. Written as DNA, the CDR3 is TGTGCCAGCGTGGTGCGTAAAGCTTTCTTT.

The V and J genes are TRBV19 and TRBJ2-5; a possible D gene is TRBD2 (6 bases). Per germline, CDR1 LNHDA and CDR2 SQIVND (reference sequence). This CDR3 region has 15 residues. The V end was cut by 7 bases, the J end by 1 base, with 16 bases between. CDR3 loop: CASIAVHGSQETQYF. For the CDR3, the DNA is TGTGCCAGTATAGCGGTCCATGGATCCCAAGAGACCCAGTACTTC.

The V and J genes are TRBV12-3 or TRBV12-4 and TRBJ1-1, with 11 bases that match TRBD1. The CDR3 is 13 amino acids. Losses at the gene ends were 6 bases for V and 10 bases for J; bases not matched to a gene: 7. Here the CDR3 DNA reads TGTGCCAGCAGCCCCGGGACAGGGGGACGAGCTTTCTTT. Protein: CASSPGTGGRAFF.

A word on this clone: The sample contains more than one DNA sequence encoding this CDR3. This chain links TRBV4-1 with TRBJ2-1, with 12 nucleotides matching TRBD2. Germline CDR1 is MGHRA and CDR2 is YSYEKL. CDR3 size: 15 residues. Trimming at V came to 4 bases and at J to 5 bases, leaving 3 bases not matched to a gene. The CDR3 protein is CASSPTSGGHNEQFF. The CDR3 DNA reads TGCGCCAGCAGCCCCACTAGCGGGGGGCACAATGAGCAGTTCTTC.

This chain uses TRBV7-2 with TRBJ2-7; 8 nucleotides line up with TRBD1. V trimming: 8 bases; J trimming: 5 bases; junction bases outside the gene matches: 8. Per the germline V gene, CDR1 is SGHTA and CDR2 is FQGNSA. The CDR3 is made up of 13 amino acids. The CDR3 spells CASGTGGYNEQYF. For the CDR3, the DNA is TGTGCCAGCGGAACAGGGGGTTATAACGAGCAGTACTTC. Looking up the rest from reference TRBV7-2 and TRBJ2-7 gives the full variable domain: GAGVSQSPSNKVTEKGKDVELRCDPISGHTALYWYRQSLGQGLEFLIYFQGNSAPDKSGLPSDRFSAERTGGSVSTLTIQRTQQEDSAVYLCASGTGGYNEQYFGPGTRLTVT.

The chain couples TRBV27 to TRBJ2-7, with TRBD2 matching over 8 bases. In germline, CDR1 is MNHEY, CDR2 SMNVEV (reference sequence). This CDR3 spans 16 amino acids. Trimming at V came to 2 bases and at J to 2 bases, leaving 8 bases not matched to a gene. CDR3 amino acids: CASSLRGLAGPYEQYF. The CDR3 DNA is TGTGCCAGCAGTTTACGTGGTCTAGCGGGCCCCTACGAGCAGTACTTC.

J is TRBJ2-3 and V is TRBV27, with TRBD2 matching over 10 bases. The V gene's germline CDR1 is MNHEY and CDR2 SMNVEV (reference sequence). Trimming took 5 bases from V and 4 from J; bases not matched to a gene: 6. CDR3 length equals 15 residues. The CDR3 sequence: CASSPLSGGADTQYF. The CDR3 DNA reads TGTGCCAGCAGTCCCCTCAGCGGGGGGGCAGATACGCAGTATTTT.

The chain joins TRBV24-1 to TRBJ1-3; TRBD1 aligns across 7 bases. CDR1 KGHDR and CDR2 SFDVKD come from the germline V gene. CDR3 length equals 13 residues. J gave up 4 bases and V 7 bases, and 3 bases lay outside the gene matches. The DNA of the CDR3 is TGTGCCACCAGCGACAGGGCGGGAAACACCATATATTTT. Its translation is CATSDRAGNTIYF.

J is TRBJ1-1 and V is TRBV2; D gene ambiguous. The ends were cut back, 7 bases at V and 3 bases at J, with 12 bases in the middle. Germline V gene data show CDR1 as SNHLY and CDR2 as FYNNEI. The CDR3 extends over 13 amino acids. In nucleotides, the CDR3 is TGTGCCAGCAAGGTCGGGTGGGACACTGAAGCTTTCTTT. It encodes CASKVGWDTEAFF.

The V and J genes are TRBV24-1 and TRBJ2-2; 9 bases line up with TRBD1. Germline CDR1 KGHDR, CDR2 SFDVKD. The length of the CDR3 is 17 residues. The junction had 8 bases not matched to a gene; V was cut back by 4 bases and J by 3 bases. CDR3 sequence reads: CATSDPDRGGDTGELFF. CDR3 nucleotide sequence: TGTGCCACCAGTGACCCGGACAGGGGCGGGGACACCGGGGAGCTGTTTTTT.

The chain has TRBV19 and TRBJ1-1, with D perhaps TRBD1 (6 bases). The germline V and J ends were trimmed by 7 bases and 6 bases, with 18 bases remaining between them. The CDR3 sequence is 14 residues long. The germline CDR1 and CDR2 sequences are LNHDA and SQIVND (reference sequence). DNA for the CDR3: TGTGCCAGTACCCTGACCAGGGGATGGTCTGAAGCTTTCTTT. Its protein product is CASTLTRGWSEAFF.

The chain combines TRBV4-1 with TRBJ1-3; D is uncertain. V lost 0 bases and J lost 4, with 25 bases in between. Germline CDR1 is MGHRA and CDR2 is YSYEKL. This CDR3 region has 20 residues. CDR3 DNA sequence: TGCGCCAGCAGCCAAGATAGGGCTCTTGCGGGCAGCCAGCGAGGAAACACCATATATTTT. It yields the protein CASSQDRALAGSQRGNTIYF.

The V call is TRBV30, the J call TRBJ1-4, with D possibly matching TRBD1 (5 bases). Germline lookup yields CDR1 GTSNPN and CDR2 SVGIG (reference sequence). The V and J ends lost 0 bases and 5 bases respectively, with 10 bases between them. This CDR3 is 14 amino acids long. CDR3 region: CAWSVGHNNEKLFF. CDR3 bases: TGTGCCTGGAGTGTAGGACATAACAATGAAAAACTGTTTTTT.

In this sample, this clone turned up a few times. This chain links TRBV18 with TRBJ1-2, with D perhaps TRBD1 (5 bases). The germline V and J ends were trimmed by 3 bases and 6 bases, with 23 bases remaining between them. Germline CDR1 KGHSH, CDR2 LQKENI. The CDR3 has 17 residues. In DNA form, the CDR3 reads TGTGCCAGCTCACCCAACACTAACCAGGGTTTATCGGATGGCTACACCTTC. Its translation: CASSPNTNQGLSDGYTF.